This T cell receptor beta chain derives from a study of T cell changes during pregnancy in multiple sclerosis. CDR1 and CDR2 (germline): SNHLY, FYNNEI. This CDR3 contains 13 residues. V shed 4 bases and J shed 2 bases, with 8 bases lying between them. Here immunoSEQ multiplex PCR was the method, and the copy in TCRdb shows in-frame clones only, minus some. The data contain about 35,000 clones, 90% to 95% of them seen just once; the ten biggest clones take up 0.39%. The chain couples TRBV2 to TRBJ1-2; D is ambiguous. The source of this sequence is a female donor with multiple sclerosis, enrolled in a pregnancy study. Specimen: CD4+ T cells from peripheral blood mononuclear cells, collected in the second trimester of pregnancy. The CDR3 nucleotides read TGTGCCAGCAGTGGAGATCGCAACTATGGCTACACCTTC. Its translation is CASSGDRNYGYTF.